Listed here are 24 T cell receptor beta chains from one sample, sequenced in a study of T-cell reconstitution after alpha-beta-depleted transplantation in children. TCRbeta library preparation incorporated unique molecular identifiers. MiXCR, run by TCRdb on the PCR reads, gives a single entry per CDR3 protein. The sample consists of 600,000 to 700,000 distinct CDR3 sequences, around 14% of them appearing once. The sequences come from PBMCs, collected before TCRalphabeta/CD19-depleted stem cell transplant. Source of these receptors: a girl aged 2 to 10 with congenital amegakaryocytic thrombocytopenia, due to receive a stem cell transplant.

This clonotype has only a few counts. J is TRBJ2-3 and V is TRBV28; the match to TRBD1 covers 9 bases. CDR1 is MDHEN, CDR2 SYDVKM, per germline. The CDR3 runs to 17 residues. Trimming at V came to 9 bases and at J to 4 bases, leaving 17 bases not matched to a gene. The CDR3 is CASTPGQGVIGSDTQYF. CDR3 in DNA: TGTGCCAGTACGCCGGGACAGGGAGTAATTGGGTCAGATACGCAGTATTTT.

This clonotype was observed at least ten times. V is TRBV3-1 and J is TRBJ1-1; perhaps TRBD1 as D (6 bases). This CDR3 comprises 13 residues. V shed 7 bases and J shed 0 bases, with 9 bases lying between them. Germline V gene data show CDR1 as LGHDT and CDR2 as YNNKEL (reference sequence). The CDR3 bases are TGTGCCAGCAAGGACAGCCTGAACACTGAAGCTTTCTTT. Translation: CASKDSLNTEAFF.

This clonotype was counted many times. This sequence joins TRBV28 and TRBJ2-3; D is possibly TRBD2 (5 bases). V gave up 3 bases and J gave up 6 bases, with 10 bases separating them. The CDR3 covers 13 residues. Germline values: CDR1 MDHEN, CDR2 SYDVKM. CDR3 DNA: TGTGCCAGCAGTTTTCCGACGGGGGATACGCAGTATTTT. Its translation: CASSFPTGDTQYF.

This rearrangement joins TRBV20-1 to TRBJ2-1, with D tentatively TRBD2 (5 bases). V lost 3 bases, J lost 8 bases, and 20 bases lay in between. In germline, CDR1 is DFQATT, CDR2 SNEGSKA (reference sequence). The CDR3 runs 15 residues. The CDR3 nucleotides are TGCAGTGCTAGCTTAGCGCCCTTGTACACAGATGAGCAGTTCTTC. Translation gives CSASLAPLYTDEQFF.

In this sample, this clonotype turned up many times. The chain joins TRBV29-1 to TRBJ2-4; 9 positions agree with TRBD1. Germline CDR1 is SQVTM and CDR2 is ANQGSEA. The J segment lost 7 bases and the V segment lost 5 bases, leaving 3 bases of the junction unmatched. CDR3 length: 12 amino acids. In DNA, the CDR3 is TGCAGCGTTACGGGACAGGGTAACATTCAGTACTTC. It encodes CSVTGQGNIQYF.

This clonotype showed up many times. V and J are TRBV20-1 and TRBJ2-1; 14 bases line up with TRBD2. V gave up 6 bases and J gave up 0 bases; unmatched junction bases: 13. Germline V lookup: CDR1 DFQATT, CDR2 SNEGSKA (reference sequence). CDR3 length: 19 residues. The CDR3 DNA reads as TGCAGTGCCCACCCGGGACTAGCGGGAGCGATCGGCTCCTACAATGAGCAGTTCTTC. Translation: CSAHPGLAGAIGSYNEQFF.

With respect to this clonotype: This may stem from a read error, because a much larger clone lies one nucleotide away. V is TRBV4-1 and J is TRBJ2-7; 10 bases fit TRBD2. Germline assignment: CDR1 MGHRA and CDR2 YSYEKL. This CDR3 is built from 18 residues. The CDR3 nucleotides read TGCGCCAGCAGCCATCCGCCTACCGGGACTAGCGACTCCTGCGAGCAGTACTTC. Amino acids: CASSHPPTGTSDSCEQYF.

The chain has TRBV20-1 and TRBJ2-3; 9 bases map to TRBD2. The germline V gene encodes CDR1 DFQATT and CDR2 SNEGSKA (reference sequence). The CDR3 runs 16 residues. The J segment lost 0 bases and the V segment lost 3 bases, leaving 7 bases of the junction unmatched. CDR3 amino acids: CSASPSSGASTDTQYF. CDR3 nucleotide sequence: TGCAGTGCTAGCCCTTCTAGCGGGGCTAGCACAGATACGCAGTATTTT.

This clonotype appeared many times. This chain joins TRBV29-1 and TRBJ1-2, with D unclear. Trimming cost V 3 bases and J 1 base, with 9 bases left between them. The CDR3 extends over 13 amino acids. Germline V gene lookup returns CDR1 SQVTM and CDR2 ANQGSEA. DNA for the CDR3: TGCAGCGTTGATCAGGAATATAACTATGGCTACACCTTC. Amino acids: CSVDQEYNYGYTF.

This clonotype was observed many times. The chain is built from TRBV12-3 or TRBV12-4 and TRBJ2-3; D gene unclear. V was trimmed by 2 bases and J by 2 bases, leaving 5 bases between them. CDR3 length equals 13 residues. The CDR3 region has the DNA TGTGCCAGCAGTTTAATTGACACAGATACGCAGTATTTT. Protein: CASSLIDTDTQYF.

Many counts were recorded for this clonotype. The V gene is TRBV5-1, the J gene TRBJ2-7; the D is unclear. Germline CDR1 SGHRS, CDR2 YFSETQ. This CDR3 contains 12 residues. The V and J ends lost 0 bases and 8 bases respectively, with 9 bases between them. DNA for the CDR3: TGCGCCAGCAGCTTGGGAAGGGATCAGCAGTACTTC. Its translation: CASSLGRDQQYF. The full variable domain, with the rest looked up from reference TRBV5-1 and TRBJ2-7, is KAGVTQTPRYLIKTRGQQVTLSCSPISGHRSVSWYQQTPGQGLQFLFEYFSETQRNKGNFPGRFSGRQFSNSRSEMNVSTLELGDSALYLCASSLGRDQQYFGPGTRLTVT.

This clonotype has ten or more counts. The genes are TRBV5-1 and TRBJ2-1, with 8 positions matching TRBD2. The CDR3 loop spans 16 amino acids. Germline lookup yields CDR1 SGHRS and CDR2 YFSETQ. Trimming cost V 1 base and J 4 bases; bases outside gene matches: 7. The CDR3 loop is CASSLKRETLYNEQFF. The CDR3, as DNA: TGCGCCAGCAGCTTGAAGCGGGAGACATTATACAATGAGCAGTTCTTC. Full variable domain (missing parts from reference TRBV5-1 and TRBJ2-1): KAGVTQTPRYLIKTRGQQVTLSCSPISGHRSVSWYQQTPGQGLQFLFEYFSETQRNKGNFPGRFSGRQFSNSRSEMNVSTLELGDSALYLCASSLKRETLYNEQFFGPGTRLTVL.

The CDR3 sequence: CASSLTNAYEQYF. The CDR3 nucleotides are TGTGCCAGCAGTCTGACGAATGCCTACGAGCAGTACTTC. The chain links TRBV12-3 or TRBV12-4 to TRBJ2-7; D gene uncertain. V gave up 5 bases and J gave up 2 bases, with 10 bases separating them. The CDR3 runs 13 residues.

This clonotype was picked up a small number of times. The chain is built from TRBV5-1 and TRBJ2-1; D is undetermined. CDR3 size: 13 residues. Deletions cut 3 bases from V and 6 bases from J, with 10 bases between. The germline V gene has CDR1 SGHRS and CDR2 YFSETQ. The CDR3 region is CASSWVVSNEQFF. Here the CDR3 DNA reads TGCGCCAGCAGCTGGGTGGTGTCCAATGAGCAGTTCTTC.

This clonotype was observed at least ten times. The chain links TRBV28 to TRBJ2-1; D is perhaps TRBD2 (5 bases). V shed 2 bases and J shed 6 bases, with 8 bases lying between them. The germline V gene encodes CDR1 MDHEN and CDR2 SYDVKM. This CDR3 comprises 13 residues. CDR3 DNA: TGTGCCAGCAGTTTACGGGGATTCAATGAGCAGTTCTTC. Residues: CASSLRGFNEQFF.

This clonotype was detected ten times or more. This chain joins TRBV20-1 and TRBJ1-1; weak D call: TRBD1 (5 bases). In germline, CDR1 is DFQATT, CDR2 SNEGSKA (reference sequence). V was shortened by 6 bases and J by 6 bases, with 17 bases between the two germline ends. The CDR3 runs 13 residues. The DNA of the CDR3 is TGCAGTGCATCTCAGGGAATTAGCGCTGAAGCTTTCTTT. It is translated as CSASQGISAEAFF.

This clonotype was recorded many times. This sequence joins TRBV5-5 and TRBJ2-2, with D possibly matching TRBD2 (5 bases). Germline V CDR1 and CDR2: SGHKS, YYEKEE (reference sequence). The CDR3 has 13 amino acids. With 2 bases removed from V and 7 bases from J, the gap between germline ends came to 9 bases. CDR3 sequence reads: CASSFNGGGELFF. CDR3 DNA sequence: TGTGCCAGCAGCTTTAACGGAGGCGGGGAGCTGTTTTTT.

This clonotype was seen more than once but under ten times. This sequence joins TRBV25-1 and TRBJ2-5; D is perhaps TRBD1 (6 bases). CDR3 length: 13 amino acids. The germline V gene encodes CDR1 MGHDK and CDR2 SYGVNS. Deletions cut 2 bases from V and 4 bases from J, with 8 bases between. The CDR3 coding sequence is TGTGCCAGCAGTGAAGCAGGGGTAGAGACCCAGTACTTC. Translating it yields CASSEAGVETQYF.

This clonotype has ten or more counts. The rearrangement links TRBV12-3 or TRBV12-4 to TRBJ2-2; possible D gene TRBD1, 5 bases. There are 14 residues in the CDR3. Trimming removed 8 bases from V and 0 bases from J, with 10 bases in between. The CDR3: CASRTGSNTGELFF. Written as DNA, the CDR3 is TGTGCCAGCCGAACAGGTTCGAACACCGGGGAGCTGTTTTTT.

This clonotype came up a few times. This sequence joins TRBV7-9 and TRBJ2-2; 9 bases are a match to TRBD1. After removal of 5 bases from V and 6 bases from J, the junction contained 7 bases not matched to a gene. This CDR3 is 15 amino acids long. Germline CDR1 SEHNR, CDR2 FQNEAQ (reference sequence). CDR3 in amino acids: CASSPKTGGPGELFF. The CDR3 nucleotides are TGTGCCAGCAGCCCGAAGACAGGGGGACCCGGGGAGCTGTTTTTT. The whole variable domain, remainder taken from reference TRBV7-9 and TRBJ2-2, is DTGVSQNPRHKITKRGQNVTFRCDPISEHNRLYWYRQTLGQGPEFLTYFQNEAQLEKSRLLSDRFSAERPKGSFSTLEIQRTEQGDSAMYLCASSPKTGGPGELFFGEGSRLTVL.

Concerning this clonotype: This may stem from a read error, because a much larger clone lies one nucleotide away. V usage is TRBV6-5 and J usage is TRBJ2-7, with 7 bases matching TRBD1. The CDR3 runs 12 residues. Per germline, CDR1 MNHEY and CDR2 SVGAGI. The CDR3 protein is CASHRGSYEQSF. The DNA of the CDR3 is TGTGCCAGTCACAGGGGATCCTACGAGCAGTCCTTC.

Details on this clonotype: A read error may be the cause here, since a much bigger clone is one base away. The J gene is TRBJ2-4, the V gene TRBV20-1; TRBD2 aligns across 9 bases. Germline CDR1 and CDR2: DFQATT and SNEGSKA (reference sequence). The CDR3 loop spans 17 amino acids. Here the CDR3 reads CSARKRAGGLAKNIRYF. The CDR3, as DNA: TGCAGTGCTAGAAAGCGGGCGGGGGGACTAGCCAAAAACATTCGGTACTTC.

As to this clonotype: Given a much more abundant clone one base away, this may be a read error. The chain recombines TRBV5-1 with TRBJ2-3; 10 bases are a match to TRBD2. CDR1 is SGHRS, CDR2 YFSETQ, per germline. The ends lost 0 bases at V and 4 bases at J; junction bases unmatched: 11. This CDR3 region has 18 residues. The CDR3 here is CASSLEGLAGEFSDTQYF. The CDR3, as DNA: TGCGCCAGCAGCTTGGAGGGGCTAGCGGGAGAGTTTTCAGATACGCAGTATTTT.

This clonotype was recorded a few times. This chain uses TRBV6-2 or TRBV6-3 with TRBJ2-1; 13 bases match TRBD2. Germline CDR1 reads MNHEY; CDR2 reads SVGEGT. CDR3 length equals 15 residues. The V segment lost 2 bases and the J segment 9 bases; nucleotides outside the gene matches: 4. CDR3 in DNA: TGTGCCAGCAGTTACCTCGGACTAGCGGGAGTTGAGCAGTTCTTC. Its translation: CASSYLGLAGVEQFF.